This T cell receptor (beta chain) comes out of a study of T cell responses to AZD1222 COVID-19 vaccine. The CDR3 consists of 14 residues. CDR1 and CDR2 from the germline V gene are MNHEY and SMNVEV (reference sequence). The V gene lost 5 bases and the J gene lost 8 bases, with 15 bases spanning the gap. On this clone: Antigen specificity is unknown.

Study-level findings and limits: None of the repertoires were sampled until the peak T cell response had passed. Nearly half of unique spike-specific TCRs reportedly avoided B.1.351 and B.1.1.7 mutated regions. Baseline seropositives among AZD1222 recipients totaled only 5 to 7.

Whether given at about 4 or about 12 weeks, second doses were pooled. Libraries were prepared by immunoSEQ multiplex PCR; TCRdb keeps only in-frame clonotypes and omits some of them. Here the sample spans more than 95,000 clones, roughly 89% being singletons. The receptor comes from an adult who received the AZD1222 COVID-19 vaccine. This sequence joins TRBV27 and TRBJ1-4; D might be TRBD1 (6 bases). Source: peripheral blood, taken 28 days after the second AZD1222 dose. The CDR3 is CASSPGPRGEKLFF. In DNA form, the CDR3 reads TGTGCCAGCAGTCCGGGACCCAGGGGCGAAAAACTGTTTTTT.